This T cell receptor (beta chain) appears in the sequencing data of a study of beta chain features in type 1 diabetes. Trimming left V 4 bases short and J 4 bases short, with 8 bases between. The CDR3 is made up of 13 amino acids. Germline CDR1 is LNHDA and CDR2 is SQIVND (reference sequence). To note about this clone: Its antigen is unknown.

General study findings and limits: The study notes PCR might favor shorter templates equally in patients and controls.

The authors reverse transcribed all of the isolated RNA, so sequencing captured expressed TCRB transcripts. The protocol was immunoSEQ multiplex PCR, while the TCRdb copy is restricted to in-frame clones and leaves out a portion. The sample contains roughly 300,000 clones, roughly 8% of which appear only once. Specimen: central memory CD4+ T cells from blood. The V call is TRBV19, the J call TRBJ1-5; D is undetermined. The receptor's source is a young woman in good health. The CDR3 coding sequence is TGTGCCAGTAGTACCCAATTAAATCAGCCCCAGCATTTT. This encodes CASSTQLNQPQHF. Full variable domain (outside the CDR3, taken from reference TRBV19 and TRBJ1-5): DGGITQSPKYLFRKEGQNVTLSCEQNLNHDAMYWYRQDPGQGLRLIYYSQIVNDFQKGDIAEGYSVSREKKESFPLTVTSAQKNPTAFYLCASSTQLNQPQHFGDGTRLSIL.